A selection of T cell receptor beta chains follows, all from one sample in a study of cytomegalovirus exposure and HLA in healthy donors. Data came from immunoSEQ multiplex PCR; TCRdb stores just in-frame clones and leaves some out. The sample has fewer than 250,000 clones; 77% are singletons. The sequenced sample consisted of PBMCs. These receptors all come from a woman in her thirties in good health and CMV-seropositive. CDR3s include the opening cysteine and the closing phenylalanine or tryptophan. Each record gives: J gene, clone size, CDR3 length, V gene, D gene, CDR3 protein, CDR3 DNA. A D gene is named only where the DNA matches it firmly. Not every row has a clone size; where given, it reads once, few, many or a size class.

>TRBJ1-5|.|14|TRBV19|.
CASSIAGLNQPQHF
TGTGCCAGTAGTATCGCAGGGCTGAATCAGCCCCAGCATTTT
>TRBJ2-2|.|14|TRBV5-4|.
CASSEGLLTGELFF
TGTGCCAGCAGCGAGGGACTCCTCACCGGGGAGCTGTTTTTT
>TRBJ2-2|once|16|TRBV5-6|.
CASTVLGRYASGELFF
TGTGCCAGCACCGTACTAGGAAGGTACGCCTCCGGGGAGCTGTTTTTT
>TRBJ1-1|.|13|TRBV6-5|TRBD1
CASSYGQDTEAFF
TGTGCCAGCAGTTACGGACAGGACACTGAAGCTTTCTTT
>TRBJ2-7|.|15|TRBV5-1|TRBD2
CASSFALAGADEQYF
TGCGCCAGCAGCTTTGCACTAGCGGGAGCGGACGAGCAGTACTTC
>TRBJ2-2|.|16|TRBV9|.
CASSERGSGVTGELFF
TGTGCCAGCAGCGAGAGGGGGTCAGGGGTTACCGGGGAGCTGTTTTTT
>TRBJ1-1|.|14|TRBV30|.
CAWSVLRKNTEAFF
TGTGCCTGGAGTGTACTCCGCAAGAACACTGAAGCTTTCTTT
>TRBJ2-1|.|16|TRBV18|TRBD2
CASSRLTSGGDNEQFF
TGTGCCAGCTCACGTCTGACTAGCGGGGGTGACAATGAGCAGTTCTTC
>TRBJ1-5|.|17|TRBV19|TRBD1
CASSQGQGITSAQPQHF
TGTGCCAGTAGTCAGGGACAGGGAATTACCTCGGCTCAGCCCCAGCATTTT
>TRBJ2-2|.|14|TRBV28|.
CATLGEINTGELFF
TGTGCCACGCTCGGGGAGATTAACACCGGGGAGCTGTTTTTT
>TRBJ1-2|.|13|TRBV7-3|.
CASSFQGNYGYTF
TGTGCCAGCAGTTTCCAGGGGAACTATGGCTACACCTTC
>TRBJ2-5|.|18|TRBV4-3|TRBD2
CASSQVRSGGAFGETQYF
TGCGCCAGCAGCCAAGTCCGGAGCGGGGGGGCCTTTGGAGAGACCCAGTACTTC
>TRBJ1-1|.|16|TRBV5-1|.
CASSLFSTKGYTEAFF
TGCGCCAGCAGCTTGTTTTCTACCAAGGGGTACACTGAAGCTTTCTTT
>TRBJ1-5|.|13|TRBV30|.
CAWSEDSYQPQHF
TGTGCCTGGAGTGAGGACTCCTATCAGCCCCAGCATTTT
>TRBJ2-7|.|14|TRBV6-5|.
CASSYSLDSYEQYF
TGTGCCAGCAGTTACTCCCTGGACAGCTACGAGCAGTACTTC
>TRBJ2-1|.|14|TRBV30|TRBD2
CAWSGGTIYNEQFF
TGTGCCTGGAGTGGCGGGACTATCTACAATGAGCAGTTCTTC
>TRBJ2-7|.|15|TRBV4-1|.
CASSQDSAARWEQYF
TGCGCCAGCAGCCAAGACTCGGCGGCCCGGTGGGAGCAGTACTTC
>TRBJ1-2|.|15|TRBV4-3|TRBD1
CASSQGTGGNYGYTF
TGCGCCAGCAGCCAAGGGACAGGGGGGAACTATGGCTACACCTTC
>TRBJ1-5|few|14|TRBV9|TRBD1
CASSGTGGVQPQHF
TGTGCCAGCAGCGGAACAGGGGGTGTGCAGCCCCAGCATTTT
>TRBJ2-3|.|14|TRBV9|.
CASSFTGGTDTQYF
TGTGCCAGCAGCTTCACAGGAGGCACAGATACGCAGTATTTT
>TRBJ1-5|.|14|TRBV27|TRBD1
CASRGTGAGTPQHF
TGTGCCAGCAGAGGAACAGGGGCGGGTACGCCCCAGCATTTT
>TRBJ1-1|.|15|TRBV10-3|.
CAITTGATENTEAFF
TGTGCCATCACCACTGGGGCTACAGAGAACACTGAAGCTTTCTTT
>TRBJ1-5|.|13|TRBV19|TRBD1
CASQDRVVQPQHF
TGTGCCAGCCAGGACAGGGTTGTACAGCCCCAGCATTTT
>TRBJ2-3|few|17|TRBV4-3|TRBD1
CASSLRGGTGYTDTQYF
TGCGCCAGCAGCCTTCGAGGTGGGACAGGATACACAGATACGCAGTATTTT
>TRBJ2-1|few|14|TRBV30|TRBD2
CAGRGGSVYNEQFF
TGTGCCGGGCGGGGCGGGAGTGTTTACAATGAGCAGTTCTTC
>TRBJ2-3|.|15|TRBV4-1|TRBD2
CASSQAPSGIHTQYF
TGCGCCAGCAGCCAAGCCCCTAGCGGGATACATACGCAGTATTTT
>TRBJ2-3|once|15|TRBV28|TRBD1
CASSLSGQGTDTQYF
TGTGCCAGCAGTTTATCGGGACAGGGTACAGATACGCAGTATTTT
>TRBJ2-3|.|13|TRBV11-3|TRBD1
CASSRDRPDTQYF
TGTGCCAGCAGCCGGGACAGGCCAGATACGCAGTATTTT
>TRBJ2-7|.|13|TRBV27|TRBD1
CASSFGTAYEQYF
TGTGCCAGCAGTTTCGGGACAGCCTACGAGCAGTACTTC
>TRBJ2-7|.|13|TRBV7-3|.
CASSFTQGGEQYF
TGTGCCAGCAGCTTTACCCAAGGGGGCGAGCAGTACTTC
>TRBJ2-7|few|13|TRBV15|.
CAVGEVARHEQYF
TGTGCCGTAGGTGAGGTAGCTCGCCACGAGCAGTACTTC
>TRBJ2-7|.|15|TRBV6-1|TRBD1
CASSDGQGRYYEQYF
TGTGCCAGCAGTGATGGACAGGGGCGGTACTACGAGCAGTACTTC
>TRBJ2-2|.|14|TRBV5-1|.
CASSPTLNTGELFF
TGCGCCAGCAGCCCGACTTTGAACACCGGGGAGCTGTTTTTT
>TRBJ1-2|.|12|TRBV29-1|.
CSVGGAMGGYTF
TGCAGCGTTGGGGGAGCGATGGGTGGCTACACCTTC
>TRBJ2-5|.|14|TRBV19|.
CASSVGQLKETQYF
TGTGCCAGTAGTGTGGGACAACTTAAAGAGACCCAGTACTTC
>TRBJ1-5|.|12|TRBV29-1|.
CSVGEGDQPQHF
TGCAGCGTTGGGGAGGGGGATCAGCCCCAGCATTTT
>TRBJ1-1|.|15|TRBV5-1|.
CASSLDSPLNTEAFF
TGCGCCAGCAGCTTAGACAGCCCCTTGAACACTGAAGCTTTCTTT
>TRBJ2-2|.|16|TRBV6-5|.
CASSYLRGGAIGELFF
TGTGCCAGCAGTTACCTTAGAGGGGGGGCCATCGGGGAGCTGTTTTTT
>TRBJ1-6|.|15|TRBV5-8|TRBD1
CASSLDTGENSPLHF
TGTGCCAGCAGCTTAGATACAGGGGAGAATTCACCCCTCCACTTT
>TRBJ2-1|.|15|TRBV5-1|TRBD2
CASSRTSGRTNEQFF
TGCGCCAGCAGCCGGACTAGCGGGAGAACCAATGAGCAGTTCTTC
>TRBJ1-4|.|13|TRBV14|.
CASSRELREKLFF
TGTGCCAGCAGCCGGGAGCTTCGGGAAAAACTGTTTTTT
>TRBJ2-7|.|15|TRBV27|TRBD2
CASSRLGLAGDEQYF
TGTGCCAGCAGTAGGCTGGGACTAGCTGGCGACGAGCAGTACTTC
>TRBJ2-4|.|15|TRBV5-4|TRBD1
CASSSTDRSGNIQYF
TGTGCCAGCAGCTCAACGGACAGGTCGGGAAACATTCAGTACTTC
>TRBJ2-7|.|14|TRBV7-9|TRBD2
CASSLRGTSDEQYF
TGTGCCAGCAGCTTAAGGGGGACTAGCGACGAGCAGTACTTC